The sequence of this TCR beta chain was determined in a study of T cell responses to AZD1222 COVID-19 vaccine (dated by TCRdb to the early 2020s). Regarding the complete study: TCR sequencing was performed for fewer than 250 trial participants, of whom approximately 200 were given two doses of AZD1222 and around 25 were given two doses of MenACWY control vaccine. Enrollment into the trials was organized by age into subgroups of 18-55, 56-69 and 70-plus years, and those subgroups contained roughly 160, 29 and 62 TCR-sequenced participants, respectively. On the study overall, not on this receptor specifically: The 56-69-year group was small, and its depth increase did not reach significance, likely because of low power. Conclusions about previously exposed vaccinees are limited because only a handful of AZD1222 recipients were SARS-CoV-2 seropositive at baseline. Nearly half of unique spike-specific TCRs reportedly recognized epitopes outside regions mutated in the B.1.351 and B.1.1.7 variants. Because no day 14 peak-response samples were available, the repertoires could be characterized only after the peak T cell response. Most participants were white British and females outnumbered males, and the authors suggested that clonal diversity may have been underestimated. Spike-specific TCR breadth and depth rose significantly after two AZD1222 doses compared with day 0 and with MenACWY recipients. The whole spike protein was spanned by vaccine-associated CD4 TCRs, and dominant responses were seen in regions 160-218 and 743-854.

A single count supports this clone. Its target antigen remains unknown. The input lacks base qualities; no much larger clone sits a single base away. The CDR3 starts with the cysteine, ends with the phenylalanine, and has 13 residues. Only CDR3 DNA remains: 39 bases, in frame from the first base. For CDR1 and CDR2, the germline V gene lists SQVTM and ANQGSEA. After removal of 6 bases from V and 1 base from J, the junction retains 3 bases not matched to a gene. The meaning of the sample's time point label: about 28 days (+/-7) after the second vaccine dose. Explained via the paper, the treatment or condition label denotes: meningococcal conjugate vaccine given as trial control. The vaccinee samples were drawn from two UK trials, COV001 and COV002, one of which was a single-blind randomized controlled phase 2/3 trial testing AZD1222 (ChAdOx1 nCoV-19) in healthy adults. Trial participant PBMC samples were collected at day 0 and day 28 after the second dose for TCRbeta chain sequencing.

The CDR3 regions of human TCRbeta chains were subjected to immunosequencing. The authors' analysis ran thus. Repertoire TCRs were checked for matches against a reference library of SARS-CoV-2-specific TCRs that had been generated using the MIRA antigen-specificity platform. Breadth was defined as the fraction of unique TCRs that were SARS-CoV-2-associated, and depth was defined as the fraction of total T cells that were SARS-CoV-2-associated. Using the MIRA data, each spike-specific TCR was assigned both to the spike region to which the TCR was reactive and to a CD4 or CD8 class. Log10-transformed breadth and depth values were compared by one-way ANOVA with Sidak's multiple comparisons tests. In TCRdb, the immuneACCESS table is reduced to in-frame sequences with V and J assigned. These tables do not hold every clone; where another copy was compared, an unresolved V gene accounts for under half, and the others remain unexplained. That table furnishes V, J and clone size, whereas the DNA furnished D and trimming. For this sample there are 150,000 to 200,000 clones; roughly nine tenths appear just once. The leading ten clones occupy around 3.6% of the sample.

The receptor was isolated from an adult who received the MenACWY meningococcal vaccine as a control. The sequences come from peripheral blood, collected 28 days after the second dose of the MenACWY control vaccine. This sequence uses TRBV29-1 and TRBJ2-7; 10 bases in the junction line up with TRBD2. The DNA is TGCAGCGTGCCGGGACTAGCGTCCTACGAGCAGTACTTC. Its coded protein is CSVPGLASYEQYF.